These T cell receptor beta chains were read from a single sample in a study of shared clonotypes between healthy human individuals. TCRdb's table, derived via immunoSEQ multiplex PCR, lists solely in-frame clones and lacks some. The profile shows some 690,000 clones, 90% of them singletons. The sample was memory CD8+ T cells from PBMCs. These receptors were taken from a man aged 18 to 30 in good health. Some clones in this sample may be carry-over from other donors' samples. CDR3s include the opening cysteine and the closing phenylalanine or tryptophan. D genes are given only for firm matches. Size is omitted from some rows. Given values are once, few, many or a class for expanded clones.

NA,TRBV29-1,TRBJ1-5,TRBD1,TGCAGCGTTGTATTGACAGGGGTTTTAAGCAATCAGCCCCAGCATTTT,CSVVLTGVLSNQPQHF
NA,TRBV11-3,TRBJ2-1,NA,TGTGCCAGCAGCTACAGTACTTACAATGAGCAGTTCTTC,CASSYSTYNEQFF
NA,TRBV4-2,TRBJ2-5,TRBD2,TGTGCCAGCAGCCAAGAAGTATTTCCTATGACTAGCGGGAGATATGGGGAGACCCAGTACTTC,CASSQEVFPMTSGRYGETQYF
NA,TRBV13,TRBJ2-1,TRBD2,TGTGCCAGCAGCCTCTTGCTCGCGGGAGTGGGCGATGAGCAGTTCTTC,CASSLLLAGVGDEQFF
NA,TRBV7-9,TRBJ2-7,NA,TGTGCCAGCAGCTGGGGGGAACTCTACGAGCAGTACTTC,CASSWGELYEQYF
NA,TRBV4-3,TRBJ1-3,NA,TGCGCCAGCAGCCCCAAACACGGAAACACCATATATTTT,CASSPKHGNTIYF
NA,TRBV4-1,TRBJ2-1,NA,TGCGCCAGCAGCCAAGATGGGACCAAGTCCTACAATGAGCAGTTCTTC,CASSQDGTKSYNEQFF
few,TRBV7-9,TRBJ1-5,NA,TGTGCCAGCAGCTTAGGGGGGCGCGGGCAGCCCCAGCATTTT,CASSLGGRGQPQHF
NA,TRBV28,TRBJ1-4,NA,TGTGCCAGCAGTCGGTACAAGAATGAAAAACTGTTTTTT,CASSRYKNEKLFF
NA,TRBV23-1,TRBJ1-4,NA,TGCGCCAGCAGTCTCCTCGGTTGGAGGGAAAAACTGTTTTTT,CASSLLGWREKLFF
NA,TRBV4-1,TRBJ2-7,NA,TGCGCCAGCAGCCCCACCCACGGGATAATTTACGAGCAGTACTTC,CASSPTHGIIYEQYF